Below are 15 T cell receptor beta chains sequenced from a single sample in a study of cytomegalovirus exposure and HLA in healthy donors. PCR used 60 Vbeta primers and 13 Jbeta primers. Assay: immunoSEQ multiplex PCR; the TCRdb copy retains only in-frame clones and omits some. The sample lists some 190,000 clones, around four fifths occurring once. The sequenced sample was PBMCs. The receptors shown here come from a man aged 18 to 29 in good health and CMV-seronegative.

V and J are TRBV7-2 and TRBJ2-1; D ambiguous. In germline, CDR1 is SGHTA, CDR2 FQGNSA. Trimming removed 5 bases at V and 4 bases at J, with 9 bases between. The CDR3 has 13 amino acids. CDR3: CASSEPGYNEQFF. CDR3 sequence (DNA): TGTGCCAGCAGCGAGCCCGGGTACAATGAGCAGTTCTTC.

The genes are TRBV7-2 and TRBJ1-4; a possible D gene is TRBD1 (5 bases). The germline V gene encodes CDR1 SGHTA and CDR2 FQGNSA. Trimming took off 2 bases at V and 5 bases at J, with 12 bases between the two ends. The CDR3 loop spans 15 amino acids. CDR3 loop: CASSLKGGENEKLFF. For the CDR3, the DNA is TGTGCCAGCAGCTTAAAGGGAGGGGAAAATGAAAAACTGTTTTTT.

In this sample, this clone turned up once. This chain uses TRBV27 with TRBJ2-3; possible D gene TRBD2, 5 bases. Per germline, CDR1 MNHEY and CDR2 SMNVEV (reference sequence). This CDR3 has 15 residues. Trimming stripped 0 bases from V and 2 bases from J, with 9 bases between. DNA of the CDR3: TGTGCCAGCAGTTTATCAAGGACTCCCACAGATACGCAGTATTTT. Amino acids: CASSLSRTPTDTQYF.

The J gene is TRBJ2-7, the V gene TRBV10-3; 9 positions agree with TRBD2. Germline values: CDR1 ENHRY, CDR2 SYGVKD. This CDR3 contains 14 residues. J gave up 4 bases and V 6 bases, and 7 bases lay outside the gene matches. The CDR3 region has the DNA TGTGCCATCAGCGGGTCGACTAGCGGATACGAGCAGTACTTC. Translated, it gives CAISGSTSGYEQYF.

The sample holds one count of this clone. The CDR3 DNA sequence: TGTGCCAGCAGCTTACAGACAGGGATTAATGAAAAACTGTTTTTT. As protein: CASSLQTGINEKLFF. This sequence joins TRBV7-2 and TRBJ1-4, with 7 bases matching TRBD1. The V gene's germline CDR1 is SGHTA and CDR2 FQGNSA. Unmatched junction bases numbered 4, after V lost 2 bases and J lost 4 bases. CDR3 length equals 15 residues.

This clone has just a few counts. The CDR3, as DNA: TGTGCCAGCAGTCCAACGACTAGACAAGAGACCCAGTACTTC. This codes for CASSPTTRQETQYF. V is TRBV27 and J is TRBJ2-5; the D gene is possibly TRBD2 (6 bases). Looked up from germline, CDR1 is MNHEY and CDR2 is SMNVEV (reference sequence). The CDR3 loop spans 14 amino acids. With 5 bases removed from V and 2 bases from J, the gap between germline ends came to 12 bases.

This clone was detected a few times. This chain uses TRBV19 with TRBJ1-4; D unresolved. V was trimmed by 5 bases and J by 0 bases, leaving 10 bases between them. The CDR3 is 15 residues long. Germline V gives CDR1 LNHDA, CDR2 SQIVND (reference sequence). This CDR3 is CASSETVATNEKLFF. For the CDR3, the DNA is TGTGCCAGTAGTGAAACAGTAGCAACTAATGAAAAACTGTTTTTT.

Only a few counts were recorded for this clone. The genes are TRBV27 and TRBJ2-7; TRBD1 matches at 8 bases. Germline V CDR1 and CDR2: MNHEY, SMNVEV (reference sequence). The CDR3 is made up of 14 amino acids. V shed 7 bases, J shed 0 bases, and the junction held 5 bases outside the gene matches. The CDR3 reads CASTSGGISYEQYF. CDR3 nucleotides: TGTGCCAGCACATCAGGGGGCATCTCCTACGAGCAGTACTTC.

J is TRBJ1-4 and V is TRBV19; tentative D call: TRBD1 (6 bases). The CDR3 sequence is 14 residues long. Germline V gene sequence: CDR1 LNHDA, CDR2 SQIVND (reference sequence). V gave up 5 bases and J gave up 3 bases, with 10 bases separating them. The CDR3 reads CASSPQGSNEKLFF. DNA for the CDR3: TGTGCCAGTAGTCCACAGGGATCTAATGAAAAACTGTTTTTT.

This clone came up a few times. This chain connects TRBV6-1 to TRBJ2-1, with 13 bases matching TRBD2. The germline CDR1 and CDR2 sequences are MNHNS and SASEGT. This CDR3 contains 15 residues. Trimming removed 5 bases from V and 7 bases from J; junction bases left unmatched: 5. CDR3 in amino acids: CASSSRTSGSNEQFF. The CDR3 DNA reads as TGTGCCAGCAGTTCCCGGACTAGCGGGAGTAATGAGCAGTTCTTC.

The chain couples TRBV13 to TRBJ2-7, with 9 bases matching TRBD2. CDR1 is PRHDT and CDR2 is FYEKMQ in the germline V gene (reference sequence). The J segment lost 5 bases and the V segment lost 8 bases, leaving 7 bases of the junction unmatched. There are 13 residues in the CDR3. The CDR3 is CASGGRVSNEQYF. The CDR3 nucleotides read TGTGCCAGCGGCGGGAGGGTATCTAACGAGCAGTACTTC. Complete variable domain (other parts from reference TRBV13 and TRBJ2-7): AAGVIQSPRHLIKEKRETATLKCYPIPRHDTVYWYQQGPGQDPQFLISFYEKMQSDKGSIPDRFSAQQFSDYHSELNMSSLELGDSALYFCASGGRVSNEQYFGPGTRLTVT.

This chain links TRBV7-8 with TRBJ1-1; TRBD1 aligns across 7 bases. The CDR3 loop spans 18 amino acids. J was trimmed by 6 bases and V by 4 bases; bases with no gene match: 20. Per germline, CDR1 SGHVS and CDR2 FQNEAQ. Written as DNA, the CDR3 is TGTGCCAGCAGCTCAAACTCACAGGGGATTTATGAGCTTGCTGAAGCTTTCTTT. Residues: CASSSNSQGIYELAEAFF.

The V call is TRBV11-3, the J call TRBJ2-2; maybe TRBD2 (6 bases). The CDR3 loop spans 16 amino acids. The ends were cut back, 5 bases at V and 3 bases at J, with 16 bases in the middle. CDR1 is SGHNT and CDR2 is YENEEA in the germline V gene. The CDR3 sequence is CASSPFLLAYTGELFF. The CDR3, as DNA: TGTGCCAGCAGCCCTTTTCTACTAGCATACACCGGGGAGCTGTTTTTT. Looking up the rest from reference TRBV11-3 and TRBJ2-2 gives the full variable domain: EAGVVQSPRYKIIEKKQPVAFWCNPISGHNTLYWYLQNLGQGPELLIRYENEEAVDDSQLPKDRFSAERLKGVDSTLKIQPAELGDSAVYLCASSPFLLAYTGELFFGEGSRLTVL.

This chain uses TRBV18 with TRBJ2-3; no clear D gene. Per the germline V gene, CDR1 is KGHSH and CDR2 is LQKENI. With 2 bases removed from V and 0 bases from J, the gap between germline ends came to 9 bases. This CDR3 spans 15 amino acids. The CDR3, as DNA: TGTGCCAGCTCACCAAGCCCCTCTAGCACAGATACGCAGTATTTT. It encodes CASSPSPSSTDTQYF.

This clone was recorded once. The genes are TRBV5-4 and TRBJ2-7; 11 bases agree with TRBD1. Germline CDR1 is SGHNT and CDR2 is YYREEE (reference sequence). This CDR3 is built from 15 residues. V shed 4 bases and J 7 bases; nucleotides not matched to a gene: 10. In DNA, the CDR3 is TGTGCCAGCAGCCACCCCGACAGGGACAGGGGGGAGCAGTACTTC. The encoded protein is CASSHPDRDRGEQYF.